This section outlines one T cell receptor (beta chain) sequence together with its context. The antigen it binds to is not known. Per-base qualities were not stored, and no clone one base away is much larger. Amplification of TCR beta CDR3 regions was carried out from RNA transcripts. For the first round of RT-PCR on the TCR CDR3, the HTBI primer set was used together with the Qiagen OneStep RT-PCR kit. A second multiplex PCR round built the libraries, followed by size selection and purification. Libraries were sequenced paired-end with 100 bp reads on an Illumina HiSeq2000. The source study handled its data this way. SOAPnuke was used to process the raw data, removing reads that contained adapters or uncalled bases, had a mean Phred below 15, or lacked an exact match to the constant primer or identifier. COPE v1.2.5 was used to merge the high-quality paired reads, and each unique nucleotide sequence was defined as a clonotype. MiTCR v1.1 was used to align clonotypes to the IMGT TRBV, TRBD and TRBJ reference segments. The analysis included only V-J combinations with a frequency above 0.0001, which together covered roughly 99% of the repertoires. A TCS score was defined as the ratio between F50 (clonal expansion) and ExV (chaos), using BLOSUM62-based TCRdist between CDR3 peptides within each V-J. Welch's t-statistics and random forest reduced 500 to 550 V-J features to about 13, which were used in a naive Bayes classifier (R e1071). TCRdb handled the public reads itself, with Q25 trimming in fastp and clone calling in MiXCR, and kept productive beta chains. Entries that share a CDR3 protein sequence are merged under the most common genes and DNA. TCRdb's processing, not the authors' own work, is the source of the V and J calls. The table for this sample lists approximately 510,000 distinct CDR3 sequences; roughly 20% of them were counted only once. About 30% of the sample belongs to the ten largest clones.

Trimming takes 3 bases from V and 1 base from J, and the germline ends sit 13 bases apart. Sequences SGHVS (CDR1) and FQNEAQ (CDR2) are obtained from the germline V gene. The CDR3 numbers 15 residues from cysteine through phenylalanine. Only the CDR3 part of the read is kept: 45 bases, read in frame from the first base. A patient counted as having stable Graves' hyperthyroidism if no progression to ophthalmopathy occurred over 18 months of follow-up. Hyperthyroidism patients were aged 18 to 65 years and newly diagnosed, with disease duration of less than 2 months. Patients with uncontrolled infections, other autoimmune diseases, pregnancy or lactation were excluded. Diagnoses were established on the basis of clinical symptoms, serum thyroxine and TRAb, thyroid ultrasound, and orbital computed tomography. PBMCs were isolated from about 10 ml of fresh peripheral blood by Ficoll-Paque density gradient centrifugation. Trizol reagent was used to extract total RNA, and RNA quality was then checked on an Agilent 2100 Bioanalyzer.

The data belong to a study of T cells in Graves' hyperthyroidism and ophthalmopathy (dated by TCRdb to between 2018 and 2021). Looking at the study overall: Peripheral blood was collected at initial diagnosis, before any treatment. A discovery cohort of about a hundred patients, roughly 45 with Graves' ophthalmopathy and approximately 60 with stable Graves' hyperthyroidism, was used to find distinguishing TCR V-J signatures. Prospective prediction of ophthalmopathy was tested in an independent validation cohort consisting of 18 hyperthyroidism patients and over 15 patients who later progressed to ophthalmopathy. The 100 or so discovery patients were divided at random into training and test sets in a 7:3 ratio. Thyroid tissue and blood T-cell repertoires from six or seven Graves' hyperthyroidism patients were also compared in the study. Following sampling, methimazole starting at 30 mg daily was given to hyperthyroidism patients, and high-dose intravenous methylprednisolone was given to ophthalmopathy patients. The paper describes TCR Vbeta CDR3 sequencing of 135 peripheral blood samples, made up of about 40 ophthalmopathy patients, 70 to 75 hyperthyroidism patients and 17 progressor patients.

Here is what the overall study found, with its caveats: Sample size was not statistically predetermined, and blinding of investigators to group allocation was not performed. Blood samples also contained most of the expanded thyroid clonotypes (frequency above 0.001), which suggests that blood repertoires may reflect thyroid immune responses. A model built on a 13 V-J signature distinguished ophthalmopathy from stable hyperthyroidism, reaching roughly 88% sensitivity and 81% to 83% specificity in cross-validation and 80%/75% in testing. In validation, the model predicted progression to ophthalmopathy a median of 6.5 months before onset, with about 67% sensitivity and roughly 72% specificity.

This receptor was obtained from a young man with Graves' hyperthyroidism. The sequenced sample was blood. The chain joins TRBV7-8 to TRBJ2-7, with the D gene call left open. The DNA reads TGTGCCAGCAGCTTTATGGGTGGGATTTCCTACGAGCAGTACTTC. Its protein product is CASSFMGGISYEQYF. The variable domain in full, with residues beyond the CDR3 obtained from the reference TRBV7-8 and TRBJ2-7 genes, is GAGVSQSPRYKVAKRGQDVALRCDPISGHVSLFWYQQALGQGPEFLTYFQNEAQLDKSGLPSDRFFAERPEGSVSTLKIQRTQQEDSAVYLCASSFMGGISYEQYFGPGTRLTVT.